This TCR beta chain comes out of a study of CD8+CD57+ T cells in acquired aplastic anemia. Study context: Isolated CD4+ and CD8+ cells, once sorted, yielded DNA averaging roughly 3.2 ug. Study-wide results and caveats: Patients and controls shared fewer than 30 CD8+ CDR3 sequences.

Sequenced patients had shown CD8+CD57+ cell expansion by flow cytometry. Every patient was diagnosed with severe acquired aplastic anemia. Template material for TCR beta VDJ and CDR3 profiling consisted of genomic DNA. TCRdb re-derived calls from the reads in MiXCR, one entry per CDR3 protein. The data contain 150,000 to 180,000 distinct CDR3 sequences, just over 50% of them singletons. Remarks on this clonotype: No antigen is known for it.

This CDR3 has 15 residues. Trimming stripped 3 bases from V and 7 bases from J, with 16 bases between. The V gene's germline CDR1 is LNHDA and CDR2 SQIVND (reference sequence). J is TRBJ2-1 and V is TRBV19; D might be TRBD1 (7 bases). The clonotype comes from a human donor with aplastic anemia. What was sequenced was sorted CD4+, CD8+, or CD8+CD57+ T cells (not recorded which) from PBMCs. CDR3 region: CASSIFEGAGNEQFF. CDR3 in DNA: TGTGCCAGTAGTATTTTCGAGGGGGCGGGAAATGAGCAGTTCTTC. Based on the CDR3 plus reference TRBV19 and TRBJ2-1, the full variable domain is DGGITQSPKYLFRKEGQNVTLSCEQNLNHDAMYWYRQDPGQGLRLIYYSQIVNDFQKGDIAEGYSVSREKKESFPLTVTSAQKNPTAFYLCASSIFEGAGNEQFFGPGTRLTVL.